Reported below is one T cell receptor (beta chain). The target of this receptor is not known. From its cysteine to its phenylalanine, the CDR3 spans 12 amino acids. The entry retains the CDR3 DNA only, 36 bases that are in frame from base 1. V was cut back by 2 bases and J by 3 bases, leaving a gap of 5 bases between them. Looking up the germline V gene yields CDR1 KGHSH and CDR2 LQKENI. Library preparation used the immunoSEQ multiplex PCR assay. The multiplex PCR relied on a mix of 60 forward primers for TCR Vbeta segments and 13 reverse primers for TCR Jbeta segments. The CDR3 region of rearranged TCR beta genes was amplified from genomic DNA with a multiplex PCR assay. The amplified TCR beta libraries were sequenced on the Illumina HiSeq System as 87-base-pair reads. The paper's data handling went like this. A later analysis tallied 75 million to 85 million unique TCR beta chains across the 666 repertoires, and roughly 11 million of those chains were shared by two or more donors. To remove PCR and sequencing errors, raw reads were error-corrected and collapsed into unique sequences using a nearest-neighbor algorithm that merged closely related sequences. V, D and J gene segments were assigned by aligning CDR3 sequences to IMGT reference sequences. For a sequence to be retained, a match of at least six nucleotides was required to both a V gene segment and a J gene segment. Rearrangements were classified as productive when the CDR3 lacked stop codons and remained in frame with V and J, and all other rearrangements were classified as non-productive. Following IMGT convention, CDR3 was defined as the stretch from the second conserved V-encoded cysteine up to the conserved J-encoded phenylalanine. The earlier analysis of about 590 of the donors excluded sequences that lacked an unambiguous match to a single V gene segment. An earlier analysis of a few hundred of the donors classified V segments as functional when productive rearrangements were above 56.7% and as segregating when the standard deviation between donors was above 5%. A statistical classification framework was built to diagnose cytomegalovirus status from the catalog of TCR beta chain sequences. In a later analysis, TCR nucleotide sequences were compared against IMGT/GENE-DB human TR gene sequences so that V and J genes could be assigned. Using the TCRdist pipeline, a later analysis assigned CDR3 sequences along with most-parsimonious VDJ recombination scenarios. A later analysis defined each TCR beta chain by its CDR3 amino acid sequence plus V-gene family, and excluded reads lacking a unique V-gene family. A later analysis removed 600 or so highly shared, low-generation-probability nucleotide sequences to deal with suspected cross-contamination and a sequencing artifact. In a later analysis, a clonal expansion index for each public chain was calculated from normalized within-repertoire ranks of inferred template counts. In a later analysis, generation probabilities were computed using a VDJ recombination model fitted to out-of-frame rearrangements, and the results were checked against IGoR. In a later analysis, hypergeometric tests were used to score TCR-TCR, TCR-HLA and TCR-CMV co-occurrence, with a repertoire-size bias correction applied to TCR pairs. A later analysis estimated false discovery rates by permuting HLA or CMV assignments 20 times. In a later analysis, co-occurring TCRs were grouped using DBSCAN, and TCRdist sequence similarity was added for clustering within HLA-allele-positive subsets. For co-occurrence clustering, repertoires with fewer than 30,000 or more than 120,000 public chains were excluded, along with four to six repertoires with anomalous nucleotide sharing. TCRdb limited this immuneACCESS table to in-frame rearrangements with V and J called. A share of clones is missing; checked studies link under half to unresolved V genes, and the rest is unexplained. V and J calls plus clone size are reproduced from that table; the DNA served to infer D and trimming. The table for this sample shows about 58,000 clones. 3.5% to 4% of the sample belongs to the ten largest clones.

This entry is derived from a study of cytomegalovirus exposure and HLA in healthy donors (TCRdb year 2017). Notes on the research overall: An earlier analysis of around 600 of the donors reported 250 to 300 Gb of sequence data and roughly 100 million unique TCR beta sequences from 150 million to 200 million T cells. Donor age, sex, ethnicity and CMV serostatus were collected together with the repertoire data. The study profiled the T cell repertoires of about 640 subjects by immunosequencing and related them to cytomegalovirus serostatus. In a later analysis, previously published TCR beta repertoires from fewer than 750 donors were re-analyzed and high-resolution HLA genotyping was added so that TCR occurrence patterns could be studied. The aim of the study was to test whether cataloging public T cell receptors could identify signatures of past pathogen exposure. Rather than drawing on any new phenotypic data, the later analysis identified candidate immune exposures from TCR beta sequences and the way those sequences occurred across donors. To predict cytomegalovirus infection status, the study brought together high-throughput TCR immunosequencing, statistical association of individual TCRs with disease status, and machine learning. Of the roughly 400 genotyped donors, about 80% fell in the genetic ancestry cluster associated with self-reported Caucasian donors. In a later genetic analysis, genome-wide SNP genotypes for about three fifths of the 666 donors were used, and that subset was treated as a discovery cohort. About five DR-DQ haplotypes were treated as single units for association and clustering because of strong linkage in the cohort. Every repertoire in the discovery cohort had been generated on one and the same sequencing platform. Across 300 to 500 genotyped donors of the cohort, an average of roughly 200,000 unique TCR beta nucleotide sequences per donor were sequenced, and roughly 18% of those sequences were non-productive. Besides the first cohort of about 730 subjects, a separate validation cohort made up of 120 different subjects was used. An earlier analysis of fewer than 750 of the donors used high-throughput TCR beta sequencing to judge whether each TCR beta V gene segment behaved as functional or pseudogenic. About 300 gigabases of sequencing data and around 87 million unique TCR sequences were included in an early release covering about 620 HLA-typed donors. Both class I and class II loci were covered by HLA typing, at four-digit resolution. Typing coverage varied by locus: about 629-630 donors for A, B, C, DRB1 and DQB1; roughly 520 for DQA1; nearly 610 for DPA1; about 450 for DPB1. Results the study describes overall, beyond this receptor: In a later analysis, HLA-associated TCR beta chains showed more clonal expansion and lower generation probabilities than non-associated chains that were equally common. A later genetic analysis reported fewer N-insertions in productive TCRs among donors in an Asian-associated ancestry cluster than the roughly 700-donor mean. A few of the identified cytomegalovirus-associated TCR beta chains were confirmed in vitro to be specific for cytomegalovirus antigens. A later analysis reported that several top co-occurrence clusters appeared linked to parvovirus B19, influenza, CMV and Epstein-Barr virus. Immune exposure information for the cohort was limited to CMV serostatus. At a false discovery rate of 0.05, a later analysis linked 15,000 to 20,000 TCR beta sequences to specific HLA alleles. This cohort had only TCR beta chains sequenced, and the lack of alpha or paired-chain data limited which features could be detected. V-gene and J-gene trimming of TCR beta chains was associated with a missense DCLRE1C variant in a later genetic analysis, and the association was replicated in an independent cohort. Linkage disequilibrium might explain the correlated functional status among segregating V segments, but an unknown experimental factor could not be excluded. A total of 164 TCR beta chains were listed by the study as associated with cytomegalovirus. In a later analysis, most CMV-associated TCR beta chains were found to appear HLA-restricted, with HLA associations seemingly driven largely by CMV exposure. Presence/absence analyses assumed roughly uniform sequencing depth across donors, an assumption that may not hold. Because HLA typing was unavailable for some donors at each locus, only the typed subset was used in association tests. Assigning TCR associations to individual alleles was difficult when HLA alleles, especially DR and DQ, strongly co-occurred. The authors suggested that the approach could potentially be extended to other disease states and immunological phenotypes. In a later analysis, TCR association rates were found to vary across HLA loci, with the most associated TCRs seen for DRB1 alleles and the fewest for HLA-C alleles. The classifier was reported to diagnose cytomegalovirus status with high specificity and sensitivity in both the original cohort and the validation cohort. While some public TCRs were present in many individuals, most TCR sequences turned up only very rarely across donors. The sequencing pipeline was judged likely to have produced a cluster of highly shared sequence variants as a technical artifact. A further reported finding was that TCR beta sequences accurately predicted the HLA-A and HLA-B alleles for most subjects in the first cohort. Broadly in line with IMGT annotations, most TCR beta V segments showed up in productive rearrangements about 87% or about 30% of the time in an earlier analysis of approximately 600 of the donors. Because counts were too low, roughly 16 rarely observed V segments, including chromosome 9 orphons, were left out of the earlier analysis of several hundred of the donors. Some IMGT-functional V segments, including TRBV6-2 and TRBV6-3, could not be told apart with the 87-base-pair reads, so those segments were excluded.

The cohort was made up of approximately 670 healthy bone marrow donors. All cohort members were sampled while nominally healthy, although unrecorded immune exposures were likely present. The donor was CMV seronegative and was included in the group of several hundred seronegative cohort members. A peripheral blood sample was provided by each donor, and peripheral blood mononuclear cells were used for TCR beta sequencing. The Qiagen DNeasy Blood Extraction Kit was used to extract genomic DNA from the blood cell samples. The TCR originated in a male donor in good health and CMV-seronegative. Specimen: PBMCs. The chain joins TRBV18 to TRBJ2-7; the D gene is perhaps TRBD1, on 5 matching bases. The nucleotide sequence reads TGTGCCAGCTCACCAGACAGCTACGAGCAGTACTTC. This translates into CASSPDSYEQYF.